These 5 T cell receptor beta chains were all obtained from the same sample, sequenced in a study of cytomegalovirus exposure and HLA in healthy donors. The PCR made use of 60 Vbeta and 13 Jbeta primers. TCRdb keeps only in-frame clones here, not all; method: immunoSEQ multiplex PCR. The sample records 150,000 to 200,000 clones, roughly 80% being singletons. Sequenced sample: PBMCs. These receptors were obtained from a man younger than 40 in good health and CMV-seropositive.

The table lists this clone with a few counts. The chain joins TRBV6-6 to TRBJ2-1, with TRBD1 as a possible D gene (5 bases). The CDR3 has 13 residues. Germline V CDR1 and CDR2: MNHNY, SVGAGI (reference sequence). Trimming left V 6 bases short and J 5 bases short, with 11 bases between. The DNA of the CDR3 is TGTGCCAGCAGCTCCGACAGAAACAATGAGCAGTTCTTC. This codes for CASSSDRNNEQFF.

The rearrangement joins TRBV5-1 to TRBJ2-1; 9 bases match TRBD1. CDR3 length: 17 residues. Germline CDR1 and CDR2: SGHRS and YFSETQ. J gave up 9 bases and V 0 bases, and 13 bases lay outside the gene matches. The CDR3: CASSLATPGQGKGEQFF. CDR3 sequence (DNA): TGCGCCAGCAGCTTGGCTACCCCGGGACAGGGAAAAGGTGAGCAGTTCTTC. Drawing the rest from reference TRBV5-1 and TRBJ2-1, the complete variable domain is KAGVTQTPRYLIKTRGQQVTLSCSPISGHRSVSWYQQTPGQGLQFLFEYFSETQRNKGNFPGRFSGRQFSNSRSEMNVSTLELGDSALYLCASSLATPGQGKGEQFFGPGTRLTVL.

This clone has more than one count but fewer than ten. The chain carries TRBV7-8 and TRBJ2-7, with 11 bases aligning to TRBD2. The CDR3 has 16 amino acids. The germline V gene has CDR1 SGHVS and CDR2 FQNEAQ. Unmatched junction bases numbered 7, after V lost 5 bases and J lost 1 base. The CDR3 DNA is TGTGCCAGCAGCCTCGGGACTAGCGGTAAATCCTACGAGCAGTACTTC. This translates into CASSLGTSGKSYEQYF. The full variable domain, in which reference TRBV7-8 and TRBJ2-7 provide the parts outside the CDR3, is GAGVSQSPRYKVAKRGQDVALRCDPISGHVSLFWYQQALGQGPEFLTYFQNEAQLDKSGLPSDRFFAERPEGSVSTLKIQRTQQEDSAVYLCASSLGTSGKSYEQYFGPGTRLTVT.

V is TRBV5-4 and J is TRBJ1-1, with TRBD1 matching over 8 bases. The CDR3 has 15 residues. The germline gives CDR1 SGHNT, CDR2 YYREEE (reference sequence). V lost 4 bases, J lost 2 bases, and 7 bases stayed unmatched. The CDR3 region is CASSGTTGANTEAFF. In DNA form, the CDR3 reads TGTGCCAGCAGCGGGACGACAGGGGCAAACACTGAAGCTTTCTTT.

With regard to this clone: The junction shows a germline mismatch at one end, possibly a read error. The gene calls are TRBV27 and TRBJ1-5, with 9 bases matching TRBD1. Germline CDR1 reads MNHEY; CDR2 reads SMNVEV (reference sequence). CDR3 length equals 14 residues. The CDR3 sequence is CTVDRGFQGQPQHF. CDR3 nucleotides: TGCACGGTGGACAGGGGATTTCAAGGGCAGCCCCAGCATTTT.